The 27 T cell receptor beta chains given below trace back to one sample, sequenced in a study of blood T cell repertoires in COVID-19. Generated by immunoSEQ multiplex PCR, the TCRdb table keeps only in-frame clones and is missing some. The sample yields 400,000 or so clones, more than 75% seen once. Sequences were obtained from PBMCs or T cells enriched from blood (not recorded which). These TCRs come from a man aged 35-49 years in a cohort exposed to, infected with or recovered from COVID-19 (not recorded which).

The chain combines TRBV9 with TRBJ2-3, with 9 bases identical to TRBD2. V was pared by 3 bases and J by 6 bases, with 8 bases of the junction left unmatched. This CDR3 comprises 15 residues. CDR1 SGDLS and CDR2 YYNGEE come from the germline V gene. The CDR3 is CASSALAGPWDTQYF. DNA of the CDR3: TGTGCCAGCAGCGCTCTAGCGGGGCCCTGGGATACGCAGTATTTT.

This clone showed up just a few times. The J gene is TRBJ1-4, the V gene TRBV4-1; unclear D gene. Per germline, CDR1 MGHRA and CDR2 YSYEKL. The CDR3 extends over 14 amino acids. V was pared by 4 bases and J by 5 bases, with 11 bases between. In DNA form, the CDR3 reads TGCGCCAGCAGCCTCCAACTGAGGAATGAAAAACTGTTTTTT. Its protein is CASSLQLRNEKLFF.

CDR3 nucleotide sequence: TGTGCCACCAGCAGACCCCGGGTGAGCACCTACGAGCAGTACTTC. This sequence encodes CATSRPRVSTYEQYF. V gene TRBV15 combines with J gene TRBJ2-7, with unresolved D. Trimming took 2 bases from V and 2 from J, leaving 13 bases between them. This CDR3 spans 15 amino acids. The germline CDR1 and CDR2 sequences are LNHNV and YYDKDF (reference sequence). Filled out from reference TRBV15 and TRBJ2-7, the complete variable domain reads DAMVIQNPRYQVTQFGKPVTLSCSQTLNHNVMYWYQQKSSQAPKLLFHYYDKDFNNEADTPDNFQSRRPNTSFCFLDIRSPGLGDTAMYLCATSRPRVSTYEQYFGPGTRLTVT.

The rearrangement uses TRBV27 and TRBJ2-7, with 7 bases matching TRBD1. V lost 6 bases to trimming and J lost 5 bases; unmatched junction nucleotides: 16. From germline, CDR1 is MNHEY and CDR2 SMNVEV (reference sequence). This CDR3 contains 16 residues. As DNA, the CDR3 is TGTGCCAGCAGCCCCACGTTCGGACAGGTACGGGACGAGCAGTACTTC. This sequence encodes CASSPTFGQVRDEQYF.

V gene TRBV7-9 combines with J gene TRBJ2-1; the match to TRBD2 covers 8 bases. Trimming took 2 bases from V and 3 from J; bases not matched to a gene: 3. Germline CDR1 SEHNR, CDR2 FQNEAQ (reference sequence). The CDR3 totals 15 residues. The CDR3: CASSLMSGSYNEQFF. CDR3 DNA: TGTGCCAGCAGCTTAATGAGCGGGAGCTACAATGAGCAGTTCTTC.

V is TRBV7-2 and J is TRBJ1-6; 7 bases are a match to TRBD1. Unmatched junction bases numbered 1, after V lost 4 bases and J lost 1 base. The CDR3 has 15 residues. Germline lookup yields CDR1 SGHTA and CDR2 FQGNSA. The CDR3: CASSSTGSYNSPLHF. CDR3 bases: TGTGCCAGCAGCTCGACAGGGTCCTATAATTCACCCCTCCACTTT.

Worth noting for this clone: The same CDR3 also results from other DNA sequences found in this sample. V and J are TRBV5-1 and TRBJ2-1; 10 bases align to TRBD2. Germline V gene lookup returns CDR1 SGHRS and CDR2 YFSETQ. This CDR3 has 15 residues. J lost 6 bases, V lost 2 bases, and 5 bases had no gene match. CDR3 protein: CASSFSLAGANEQFF. For the CDR3, the DNA is TGCGCCAGCAGCTTTTCCCTAGCGGGGGCCAATGAGCAGTTCTTC.

This clone showed up just once. The chain recombines TRBV5-4 with TRBJ1-3; D is perhaps TRBD1 (5 bases). Germline values: CDR1 SGHNT, CDR2 YYREEE (reference sequence). V gave up 0 bases and J gave up 4 bases, with 11 bases separating them. This CDR3 contains 15 residues. CDR3 in DNA: TGTGCCAGCAGCTTGGGCGGGGCGGGAGGAAACACCATATATTTT. Translating it yields CASSLGGAGGNTIYF. Complete variable domain (other parts from reference TRBV5-4 and TRBJ1-3): ETGVTQSPTHLIKTRGQQVTLRCSSQSGHNTVSWYQQALGQGPQFIFQYYREEENGRGNFPPRFSGLQFPNYSSELNVNALELDDSALYLCASSLGGAGGNTIYFGEGSWLTVV.

The chain recombines TRBV11-2 with TRBJ2-3; D unresolved. Trimming removed 0 bases at V and 3 bases at J, with 10 bases between. There are 15 residues in the CDR3. Germline lookup yields CDR1 SGHAT and CDR2 FQNNGV. CDR3 DNA sequence: TGTGCCAGCAGCTTAGACAGTTTCGAAACAGATACGCAGTATTTT. This translates into CASSLDSFETDTQYF.

The V and J genes are TRBV5-1 and TRBJ2-1; 7 bases align to TRBD2. The germline gives CDR1 SGHRS, CDR2 YFSETQ. The ends lost 10 bases at V and 2 bases at J; junction bases unmatched: 12. The CDR3 is made up of 15 amino acids. CDR3 region: CARRGGGGTYNEQFF. CDR3 bases: TGCGCCCGCCGTGGTGGGGGGGGGACCTACAATGAGCAGTTCTTC.

This chain links TRBV28 with TRBJ1-5; 7 bases align to TRBD1. After removal of 5 bases from V and 6 bases from J, the junction contained 4 bases not matched to a gene. The length of the CDR3 is 13 residues. Germline V lookup: CDR1 MDHEN, CDR2 SYDVKM. The CDR3 loop reads CASSPGGSQPQHF. CDR3 sequence (DNA): TGTGCCAGCAGTCCAGGGGGAAGTCAGCCCCAGCATTTT.

The J gene is TRBJ1-5, the V gene TRBV5-1, with D uncertain. This CDR3 region has 15 residues. Between the trimmed V and J ends, which lost 4 bases and 5 bases, there was a span of 16 bases. Germline V gene lookup returns CDR1 SGHRS and CDR2 YFSETQ. CDR3 coding DNA: TGCGCCAGCAGCCTACTCCCTTCACGCGATCAGCCCCAGCATTTT. It codes for CASSLLPSRDQPQHF.

This chain connects TRBV7-9 to TRBJ1-1; 8 nucleotides line up with TRBD1. The V segment lost 11 bases and the J segment 0 bases; nucleotides outside the gene matches: 8. Germline V gives CDR1 SEHNR, CDR2 FQNEAQ (reference sequence). There are 14 residues in the CDR3. Here the CDR3 reads CALSAGGMNTEAFF. In nucleotides, the CDR3 is TGTGCCCTATCTGCAGGGGGCATGAACACTGAAGCTTTCTTT.

V and J are TRBV4-1 and TRBJ2-7; TRBD2 matches at 7 bases. The germline V gene encodes CDR1 MGHRA and CDR2 YSYEKL. There are 17 residues in the CDR3. The J segment lost 4 bases and the V segment lost 4 bases, leaving 16 bases of the junction unmatched. The CDR3 coding sequence is TGCGCCAGCAGCCCTGCCCCCTCTAGCGGTCCTGGGTACGAGCAGTACTTC. It codes for CASSPAPSSGPGYEQYF.

The chain is built from TRBV6-2 or TRBV6-3 and TRBJ2-1; the D is unclear. V lost 0 bases to trimming and J lost 4 bases, with 16 bases between them. Germline V lookup: CDR1 MNHEY, CDR2 SVGEGT. CDR3 length equals 17 residues. CDR3 residues: CASSYSISRTQYNEQFF. CDR3 in DNA: TGTGCCAGCAGTTACTCAATTTCTCGAACACAATACAATGAGCAGTTCTTC.

This chain connects TRBV5-1 to TRBJ2-2; 8 bases align to TRBD2. The CDR3 sequence is 15 residues long. Germline loops: CDR1 SGHRS, CDR2 YFSETQ. Trimming took 6 bases from V and 2 from J; bases not matched to a gene: 6. CDR3 in amino acids: CASNQRGGNTGELFF. The CDR3 DNA is TGCGCCAGCAACCAACGGGGGGGTAACACCGGGGAGCTGTTTTTT.

To note about this clone: This specimen includes other DNA sequences encoding the same CDR3. The chain employs TRBV3-1 (or the pseudogene TRBV3-2) and TRBJ1-2; the match to TRBD1 covers 7 bases. Germline CDR1 reads LGHDT; CDR2 reads YNNKEL (reference sequence). Trimming removed 4 bases from V and 3 bases from J; junction bases left unmatched: 2. This CDR3 is 13 amino acids long. Here the CDR3 DNA reads TGTGCCAGCAGCCGCGGACAGGACTATGGCTACACCTTC. It is translated as CASSRGQDYGYTF.

This clone was observed a handful of times. V is TRBV5-4 and J is TRBJ1-1; perhaps TRBD1 as D (6 bases). The V gene's germline CDR1 is SGHNT and CDR2 YYREEE (reference sequence). V lost 5 bases, J lost 7 bases, and 15 bases lay in between. The length of the CDR3 is 13 residues. The CDR3 region is CASSRGGGVEAFF. CDR3 coding DNA: TGTGCCAGCAGTCGAGGGGGGGGCGTTGAAGCTTTCTTT.

The rearrangement uses TRBV3-1 (or the pseudogene TRBV3-2) and TRBJ2-3; 7 bases are shared with TRBD1. V was clipped by 6 bases and J by 1 base; unmatched bases: 13. Germline CDR1 and CDR2: LGHDT and YNNKEL (reference sequence). The CDR3 is 17 residues long. CDR3 DNA sequence: TGTGCCAGCAGGAGAGTTTCTGGGACAGTAGGCACAGATACGCAGTATTTT. Encoded protein: CASRRVSGTVGTDTQYF.

The chain is built from TRBV6-4 and TRBJ2-7, with TRBD2 identical over 10 bases. V gave up 3 bases and J gave up 6 bases; unmatched junction bases: 2. The CDR3 covers 13 residues. From germline, CDR1 is MRHNA and CDR2 SNTAGT. Here the CDR3 reads CASSEAGGTEQYF. The CDR3 DNA is TGTGCCAGCAGTGAAGCGGGGGGGACCGAGCAGTACTTC.

This clone was seen only a few times. The chain carries TRBV27 and TRBJ1-1; 7 bases are a match to TRBD1. Germline CDR1 is MNHEY and CDR2 is SMNVEV (reference sequence). The length of the CDR3 is 14 residues. The V gene end was trimmed by 5 bases and the J gene end by 4 bases; junction bases not matched to a gene: 7. CDR3 sequence (DNA): TGTGCCAGCAGTAATAGGGGGCTCGGCACTGAAGCTTTCTTT. It encodes CASSNRGLGTEAFF.

The chain recombines TRBV5-4 with TRBJ1-6; 9 bases line up with TRBD1. J lost 8 bases, V lost 4 bases, and 7 bases had no gene match. The V gene's germline CDR1 is SGHNT and CDR2 YYREEE (reference sequence). The CDR3 loop spans 15 amino acids. The CDR3, as DNA: TGTGCCAGCAGCCGGGGACAGGGAAAGGATTCACCCCTCCACTTT. Its protein is CASSRGQGKDSPLHF. Supplemented by reference TRBV5-4 and TRBJ1-6, the full variable domain reads ETGVTQSPTHLIKTRGQQVTLRCSSQSGHNTVSWYQQALGQGPQFIFQYYREEENGRGNFPPRFSGLQFPNYSSELNVNALELDDSALYLCASSRGQGKDSPLHFGNGTRLTVT.

This clone was seen a handful of times. The CDR3 region has the DNA TGTGCCAGCAGTCCGGACAGACCCATGAACACTGAAGCTTTCTTT. It specifies CASSPDRPMNTEAFF. This chain links TRBV7-2 with TRBJ1-1; D is perhaps TRBD1 (6 bases). V gave up 6 bases and J gave up 0 bases, with 14 bases separating them. This CDR3 has 15 residues. The germline V gene encodes CDR1 SGHTA and CDR2 FQGNSA.

Only a few counts were recorded for this clone. The chain has TRBV27 and TRBJ2-7; TRBD1 matches 7 bases. The V and J ends lost 5 bases and 0 bases, in that order; junction bases with no gene match: 13. Germline CDR1 and CDR2: MNHEY and SMNVEV (reference sequence). The CDR3 runs to 17 residues. As DNA, the CDR3 is TGTGCCAGCAGTCCCACGTCCGGGACAGTAACCTCCTACGAGCAGTACTTC. Amino acid sequence: CASSPTSGTVTSYEQYF.

The chain uses TRBV27 and TRBJ1-6, with D tentatively TRBD1 (6 bases). The CDR3 sequence is 16 residues long. The germline gives CDR1 MNHEY, CDR2 SMNVEV (reference sequence). V dropped 2 bases and J dropped 6 bases, with 14 bases sitting between them. CDR3 sequence reads: CASSLGIGQRNSPLHF. The DNA of the CDR3 is TGTGCCAGCAGTTTAGGGATCGGACAGCGTAATTCACCCCTCCACTTT.

The chain couples TRBV28 to TRBJ1-1; 7 bases map to TRBD1. V gave up 6 bases and J gave up 4 bases; unmatched junction bases: 2. The CDR3 has 12 amino acids. CDR1 is MDHEN and CDR2 is SYDVKM in the germline V gene. CDR3 in DNA: TGTGCCAGCAGATCAGGGGGCACTGAAGCTTTCTTT. Translation: CASRSGGTEAFF.

Only one count was recorded for this clone. This rearrangement joins TRBV6-1 to TRBJ1-6; 8 nucleotides align to TRBD1. The CDR3 spans 15 residues. Trimming cost V 2 bases and J 9 bases; bases outside gene matches: 6. Germline V lookup: CDR1 MNHNS, CDR2 SASEGT. The CDR3 DNA reads TGTGCCAGCAGTGAACCCGGGACAGGAGGTTCACCCCTCCACTTT. Translating it yields CASSEPGTGGSPLHF.